The rows below give T cell receptor beta chains drawn from one sample of a study of Ad26.COV2.S vaccination and SARS-CoV-2 variants. Sequencing was performed with immunoSEQ multiplex PCR; in TCRdb, only in-frame clones are kept and a portion is missing. The sample consists of 330,000 or so clones, approximately 87% of them appearing once. Material: peripheral blood, obtained in a trial of Ad26.COV2.S vaccine versus placebo. Receptor source: a person aged 18-65 years who received the Ad26.COV2.S COVID-19 vaccine or a placebo. Both conserved end residues are part of each CDR3. D genes are given only for firm matches. The size entry is marked missing in some rows and otherwise reads once, few, many or a size class.

v_call: TRBV5-4; j_call: TRBJ1-2; d_call: -; clone_size: -; cdr3_aa: CASSPVVGQPRGYTF; cdr3_nt: TGTGCCAGCAGCCCCGTGGTGGGGCAGCCCAGGGGCTACACCTTC
v_call: TRBV15; j_call: TRBJ1-3; d_call: -; clone_size: -; cdr3_aa: CATSRESPSSGNTIYF; cdr3_nt: TGTGCCACCAGCAGAGAGTCCCCCAGCTCTGGAAACACCATATATTTT
v_call: TRBV27; j_call: TRBJ2-1; d_call: TRBD2; clone_size: -; cdr3_aa: CASSSTSGTYNEQFF; cdr3_nt: TGTGCCAGCAGTTCGACTAGCGGCACCTACAATGAGCAGTTCTTC
v_call: TRBV5-4; j_call: TRBJ1-2; d_call: TRBD1; clone_size: -; cdr3_aa: CASSRGQGAYGYTF; cdr3_nt: TGTGCCAGCAGCCGAGGACAGGGGGCTTATGGCTACACCTTC
v_call: TRBV4-3; j_call: TRBJ1-6; d_call: -; clone_size: few; cdr3_aa: CASSQGLDNSPLHF; cdr3_nt: TGCGCCAGCAGCCAAGGTCTCGATAATTCACCCCTCCACTTT
v_call: TRBV5-5; j_call: TRBJ1-2; d_call: TRBD1; clone_size: once; cdr3_aa: CASSLDAAGQGGSNYGYTF; cdr3_nt: TGTGCCAGCAGCTTGGACGCCGCTGGACAGGGAGGCTCTAACTATGGCTACACCTTC
v_call: TRBV5-1; j_call: TRBJ1-4; d_call: TRBD1; clone_size: -; cdr3_aa: CASSLGTGKEKLFF; cdr3_nt: TGCGCCAGCAGTCTGGGGACAGGGAAGGAAAAACTGTTTTTT
v_call: TRBV9; j_call: TRBJ1-2; d_call: -; clone_size: -; cdr3_aa: CASSVVSAWEDYGYTF; cdr3_nt: TGTGCCAGCAGCGTAGTATCGGCCTGGGAGGACTATGGCTACACCTTC
v_call: TRBV14; j_call: TRBJ2-7; d_call: -; clone_size: -; cdr3_aa: CASSQDYTEQYF; cdr3_nt: TGTGCCAGCAGCCAAGACTATACTGAGCAGTACTTC
v_call: TRBV4-3; j_call: TRBJ1-6; d_call: -; clone_size: many; cdr3_aa: CASSQVRQEDSPLHF; cdr3_nt: TGCGCCAGCAGCCAAGTTAGGCAGGAGGATTCACCCCTCCACTTT
v_call: TRBV9; j_call: TRBJ2-2; d_call: TRBD1; clone_size: -; cdr3_aa: CASSAGTANTGELFF; cdr3_nt: TGTGCCAGCAGCGCCGGGACAGCGAACACCGGGGAGCTGTTTTTT
v_call: TRBV5-1; j_call: TRBJ1-2; d_call: -; clone_size: -; cdr3_aa: CASSPIGDDGYTF; cdr3_nt: TGCGCCAGCAGCCCCATTGGGGACGATGGCTACACCTTC
v_call: TRBV19; j_call: TRBJ1-1; d_call: -; clone_size: -; cdr3_aa: CASSIDDSGNTEAFF; cdr3_nt: TGTGCCAGTAGTATCGACGACAGCGGGAACACTGAAGCTTTCTTT
v_call: TRBV5-1; j_call: TRBJ2-7; d_call: -; clone_size: -; cdr3_aa: CASSLESAYEQYF; cdr3_nt: TGCGCCAGCAGCTTGGAGTCGGCCTACGAGCAGTACTTC
v_call: TRBV10-3; j_call: TRBJ2-5; d_call: TRBD2; clone_size: -; cdr3_aa: CAISGLAGGTETQYF; cdr3_nt: TGTGCCATCAGTGGGCTAGCGGGAGGGACAGAGACCCAGTACTTC
v_call: TRBV4-3; j_call: TRBJ2-1; d_call: -; clone_size: -; cdr3_aa: CASSQTGEGGYEQFF; cdr3_nt: TGCGCCAGCAGCCAAACAGGGGAGGGGGGTTATGAGCAGTTCTTC
v_call: TRBV7-9; j_call: TRBJ1-1; d_call: -; clone_size: -; cdr3_aa: CASSERRGMNTEAFF; cdr3_nt: TGTGCCAGCAGCGAAAGACGGGGAATGAACACTGAAGCTTTCTTT
v_call: TRBV7-9; j_call: TRBJ1-5; d_call: TRBD1; clone_size: few; cdr3_aa: CASSSGGRGDQPQHF; cdr3_nt: TGTGCCAGCAGCTCAGGGGGTCGAGGGGATCAGCCCCAGCATTTT
v_call: TRBV5-1; j_call: TRBJ2-3; d_call: TRBD2; clone_size: -; cdr3_aa: CASSLGSSGTDTQYF; cdr3_nt: TGCGCCAGCAGCCTGGGGTCTAGCGGGACGGATACGCAGTATTTT
v_call: TRBV6-2/TRBV6-3; j_call: TRBJ1-2; d_call: TRBD1; clone_size: -; cdr3_aa: CASSSPGQGGNYGYTF; cdr3_nt: TGTGCCAGCAGTTCACCGGGACAGGGCGGGAACTATGGCTACACCTTC
v_call: TRBV7-6; j_call: TRBJ1-4; d_call: -; clone_size: -; cdr3_aa: CASSLGQVNEKLFF; cdr3_nt: TGTGCCAGCAGCTTAGGACAGGTTAATGAAAAACTGTTTTTT
v_call: TRBV4-1; j_call: TRBJ2-4; d_call: -; clone_size: -; cdr3_aa: CASSQRQGNIQYF; cdr3_nt: TGCGCCAGCAGCCAACGTCAGGGGAACATTCAGTACTTC
v_call: TRBV6-6; j_call: TRBJ2-1; d_call: TRBD2; clone_size: -; cdr3_aa: CASGGLAGVGEQFF; cdr3_nt: TGTGCCAGCGGAGGACTAGCGGGGGTGGGTGAGCAGTTCTTC
v_call: TRBV7-9; j_call: TRBJ2-1; d_call: -; clone_size: -; cdr3_aa: CASSLGRDNEQFF; cdr3_nt: TGTGCCAGCAGCTTAGGCCGGGACAATGAGCAGTTCTTC
v_call: TRBV15; j_call: TRBJ1-5; d_call: -; clone_size: -; cdr3_aa: CATSREGTMGNQPQHF; cdr3_nt: TGTGCCACCAGCAGAGAGGGCACAATGGGGAATCAGCCCCAGCATTTT
v_call: TRBV4-3; j_call: TRBJ1-3; d_call: -; clone_size: -; cdr3_aa: CASSQEPPRGLSSGNTIYF; cdr3_nt: TGCGCCAGCAGCCAAGAGCCCCCGCGGGGTCTTAGCTCTGGAAACACCATATATTTT
v_call: TRBV18; j_call: TRBJ1-1; d_call: TRBD1; clone_size: -; cdr3_aa: CASSPLGTGGTEAFF; cdr3_nt: TGTGCCAGCTCACCACTAGGGACAGGGGGCACTGAAGCTTTCTTT
v_call: TRBV12-3/TRBV12-4; j_call: TRBJ2-4; d_call: -; clone_size: -; cdr3_aa: CASSLKEGLGMYF; cdr3_nt: TGTGCCAGCAGTTTAAAGGAGGGCCTTGGCATGTACTTC
v_call: TRBV29-1; j_call: TRBJ2-3; d_call: TRBD2; clone_size: -; cdr3_aa: CSVALTSGGLSDTQYF; cdr3_nt: TGCAGCGTTGCGTTAACTAGCGGGGGCCTCAGCGATACGCAGTATTTT
v_call: TRBV5-5; j_call: TRBJ1-6; d_call: -; clone_size: -; cdr3_aa: CASSLSPGVSSPLHF; cdr3_nt: TGTGCCAGCAGCTTGTCCCCCGGGGTTTCTTCACCCCTCCACTTT
v_call: TRBV20-1; j_call: TRBJ1-1; d_call: -; clone_size: -; cdr3_aa: CSARSTGWAFF; cdr3_nt: TGCAGTGCTAGGTCGACGGGTTGGGCTTTCTTT
v_call: TRBV2; j_call: TRBJ1-1; d_call: -; clone_size: once; cdr3_aa: CASSDPGGSSTRLNTEAFF; cdr3_nt: TGTGCCAGCAGTGACCCGGGGGGAAGTAGTACCCGCTTGAACACTGAAGCTTTCTTT
v_call: TRBV4-1; j_call: TRBJ1-1; d_call: -; clone_size: -; cdr3_aa: CASSQPVGEAFF; cdr3_nt: TGCGCCAGCAGCCAACCCGTAGGTGAAGCTTTCTTT
v_call: TRBV4-1; j_call: TRBJ1-4; d_call: -; clone_size: -; cdr3_aa: CASSGLVSEKLFF; cdr3_nt: TGCGCCAGCAGCGGATTAGTGAGCGAAAAACTGTTTTTT
v_call: TRBV11-3; j_call: TRBJ2-7; d_call: TRBD2; clone_size: -; cdr3_aa: CASSLDPNSSGGCKGFEQYF; cdr3_nt: TGTGCCAGCAGCTTAGATCCTAATTCTAGCGGGGGGTGTAAAGGCTTCGAGCAGTACTTC
v_call: TRBV5-6; j_call: TRBJ1-6; d_call: TRBD1; clone_size: few; cdr3_aa: CASSLQGASSYNSPLHF; cdr3_nt: TGTGCCAGCAGCCTCCAGGGGGCTAGCTCCTATAATTCACCCCTCCACTTT